One sample yielded the 22 T cell receptor beta chains listed below, sequenced in a study of identical twins' blood T cells. TCRdb passed the 5' RACE reads through MiXCR, listing each CDR3 protein once. The sample holds fewer than 450,000 distinct CDR3 sequences, over 25% seen once. Sequenced input: PBMCs. These receptors all come from a woman between 18 and 55 years old in good health.

This clonotype was counted a few times. One junction end disagrees with the germline gene, perhaps due to a read error. This chain connects TRBV5-1 to TRBJ2-4; no clear D gene. The germline V gene has CDR1 SGHRS and CDR2 YFSETQ. The CDR3 has 10 amino acids. The CDR3 DNA reads TGTCTTCAAGCCAAAAACATTCAGTACTTC. Translation: CLQAKNIQYF.

The chain recombines TRBV3-1 with TRBJ1-2; no reliable D call. The CDR3 has 15 amino acids. Trimming cost V 4 bases and J 1 base, with 13 bases left between them. The V gene's germline CDR1 is LGHDT and CDR2 YNNKEL (reference sequence). In DNA form, the CDR3 reads TGTGCCAGCAGCCGTCAGGTATCCAGTAACTATGGCTACACCTTC. Translating gives CASSRQVSSNYGYTF.

This sequence joins TRBV4-3 and TRBJ2-2, with 7 bases identical to TRBD1. Losses at the gene ends were 0 bases for V and 4 bases for J; bases not matched to a gene: 2. The V gene's germline CDR1 is LGHNA and CDR2 YSLEER. The CDR3 runs 15 residues. Here the CDR3 DNA reads TGCGCCAGCAGCCAAGATACAGGGGTCACCGGGGAGCTGTTTTTT. The encoded protein is CASSQDTGVTGELFF.

The V gene is TRBV29-1, the J gene TRBJ1-1; 8 bases agree with TRBD1. In germline, CDR1 is SQVTM, CDR2 ANQGSEA. The V segment lost 7 bases and the J segment 4 bases; nucleotides outside the gene matches: 8. CDR3 length: 13 residues. The CDR3, as DNA: TGCAGCGGCAACAGGGGGGCTAGCACTGAAGCTTTCTTT. It codes for CSGNRGASTEAFF.

This clonotype was seen a few times. The chain carries TRBV20-1 and TRBJ1-2, with D possibly matching TRBD1 (5 bases). V was trimmed by 1 base and J by 3 bases, leaving 9 bases between them. Germline CDR1 is DFQATT and CDR2 is SNEGSKA (reference sequence). This CDR3 region has 13 residues. CDR3 in amino acids: CSARVVTDYGYTF. CDR3 DNA sequence: TGCAGTGCTAGAGTTGTGACAGACTATGGCTACACCTTC.

This clonotype was counted only a few times. The chain carries TRBV6-5 and TRBJ1-1; possible D gene TRBD1, 5 bases. V was cut by 9 bases and J by 0 bases, with 17 bases left in between. This CDR3 is 15 amino acids long. Germline-derived CDR1 and CDR2 are MNHEY and SVGAGI. The CDR3 nucleotides read TGTGCCAGTTCCGTAACCGGGACCGTGAACACTGAAGCTTTCTTT. It yields the protein CASSVTGTVNTEAFF.

In its sample, this clonotype was seen once. This chain connects TRBV5-1 to TRBJ1-2; D is ambiguous. Trimming pared 4 bases from V and 0 bases from J, leaving 4 bases between. In germline, CDR1 is SGHRS, CDR2 YFSETQ. The CDR3 runs 12 residues. The CDR3 here is CASSDTNYGYTF. In nucleotides, the CDR3 is TGCGCCAGCAGCGACACTAACTATGGCTACACCTTC.

This clonotype was counted a single time. The chain couples TRBV11-2 to TRBJ1-2, with D unresolved. CDR3 length equals 12 residues. Germline V CDR1 and CDR2: SGHAT, FQNNGV. V lost 2 bases and J lost 8, with 9 bases in between. CDR3 protein: CASSLSRNGYTF. Written as DNA, the CDR3 is TGTGCCAGCAGCTTATCCAGGAACGGCTACACCTTC.

This chain links TRBV27 with TRBJ1-5; unclear D gene. This CDR3 is 14 amino acids long. In germline, CDR1 is MNHEY, CDR2 SMNVEV (reference sequence). Trimming took off 3 bases at V and 9 bases at J, with 15 bases between the two ends. The CDR3 DNA reads TGTGCCAGCAGTTTCTCGTCTTTGGTGCGGCCCCAGCATTTT. Translating gives CASSFSSLVRPQHF.

In its sample, this clonotype was seen many times. V usage is TRBV3-1 and J usage is TRBJ1-3; no clear D gene. Germline V gene lookup returns CDR1 LGHDT and CDR2 YNNKEL (reference sequence). The V gene lost 4 bases and the J gene lost 5 bases, with 15 bases spanning the gap. The CDR3 spans 15 residues. CDR3 sequence: CASSPNVDRRNTIYF. CDR3 bases: TGTGCCAGCAGCCCTAATGTTGACCGAAGAAACACCATATATTTT. The whole variable domain, remainder taken from reference TRBV3-1 and TRBJ1-3, is DTAVSQTPKYLVTQMGNDKSIKCEQNLGHDTMYWYKQDSKKFLKIMFSYNNKELIINETVPNRFSPKSPDKAHLNLHINSLELGDSAVYFCASSPNVDRRNTIYFGEGSWLTVV.

On this clonotype: Sequence at one end of the junction differs from germline and may be a read error. V usage is TRBV10-2 and J usage is TRBJ2-3, with D possibly being TRBD2 (5 bases). CDR1 is WSHSY, CDR2 SAAADI, per germline. The CDR3 is made up of 13 amino acids. The CDR3 here is CASSVGGTDTRYF. The CDR3 bases are TGCGCCAGCAGTGTAGGAGGAACAGATACGCGGTATTTT.

This clonotype has just a few counts. The gene calls are TRBV20-1 and TRBJ2-7; D possibly matches TRBD1 or TRBD2 (5 bases each). Germline values: CDR1 DFQATT, CDR2 SNEGSKA (reference sequence). The CDR3 totals 13 residues. The germline V and J ends were trimmed by 6 bases and 0 bases, with 12 bases remaining between them. The chain's CDR3 is CSANRGSSYEQYF. Written as DNA, the CDR3 is TGCAGTGCCAACCGGGGCAGCTCCTACGAGCAGTACTTC.

This clonotype was detected a few times. The genes are TRBV7-2 and TRBJ1-3; the D is unclear. Germline loops: CDR1 SGHTA, CDR2 FQGNSA. The CDR3 totals 15 residues. V was trimmed by 1 base and J by 4 bases, leaving 11 bases between them. The CDR3 loop reads CASSLGSAAGNTIYF. The CDR3 region has the DNA TGTGCCAGCAGCTTAGGATCCGCGGCAGGAAACACCATATATTTT.

The V call is TRBV28, the J call TRBJ1-5; D gene ambiguous. Trimming removed 8 bases at V and 3 bases at J, with 5 bases between. The V gene's germline CDR1 is MDHEN and CDR2 SYDVKM. This CDR3 spans 11 amino acids. This CDR3 is CASSHNQPQHF. The CDR3 DNA reads TGTGCCAGCTCCCACAATCAGCCCCAGCATTTT.

V gene TRBV2 combines with J gene TRBJ2-7; TRBD1 is a possible D gene (5 bases). Germline CDR1 and CDR2: SNHLY and FYNNEI. The CDR3 spans 18 residues. V was cut by 1 base and J by 0 bases, with 19 bases left in between. Here the CDR3 reads CASSEVTTAKLSSYEQYF. CDR3 coding DNA: TGTGCCAGCAGTGAAGTTACGACAGCCAAGTTGAGCTCCTACGAGCAGTACTTC.

The chain employs TRBV27 and TRBJ1-5; D is unresolved. V was trimmed by 0 bases and J by 7 bases, leaving 13 bases between them. Per the germline V gene, CDR1 is MNHEY and CDR2 is SMNVEV (reference sequence). There are 15 residues in the CDR3. CDR3 amino acids: CASSLSPIRGQPQHF. The CDR3 DNA is TGTGCCAGCAGTTTATCCCCCATCCGAGGGCAGCCCCAGCATTTT.

This clonotype was seen more than once but under ten times. The CDR3, as DNA: TGTGCCAGCAGTGACCGACGGGAGGACACCTTC. Protein product: CASSDRREDTF. The rearrangement links TRBV28 to TRBJ1-2; the D is unclear. The CDR3 consists of 11 residues. Germline lookup yields CDR1 MDHEN and CDR2 SYDVKM. V lost 5 bases to trimming and J lost 12 bases, with 13 bases between them.

The J gene is TRBJ2-2, the V gene TRBV20-1, with D maybe TRBD1 (6 bases). This CDR3 has 15 amino acids. The germline V gene has CDR1 DFQATT and CDR2 SNEGSKA (reference sequence). V was shortened by 2 bases and J by 1 base, with 11 bases between the two germline ends. DNA of the CDR3: TGCAGTGCTAGAACTCCGGGACAGAACACCGGGGAGCTGTTTTTT. Translation: CSARTPGQNTGELFF.

This sequence joins TRBV6-6 and TRBJ1-2; D gene ambiguous. There are 13 residues in the CDR3. The germline CDR1 and CDR2 sequences are MNHNY and SVGAGI (reference sequence). Trimming shortened V by 6 bases and J by 9 bases, and 17 bases separated the two germline ends. The CDR3 nucleotides read TGTGCCAGCAGCTTAAACAAGGTGGATCGCTACACCTTC. Protein: CASSLNKVDRYTF.

This clonotype was observed a handful of times. The chain is built from TRBV10-3 and TRBJ2-2; 7 bases match TRBD2. Germline V CDR1 and CDR2: ENHRY, SYGVKD. The V gene end was trimmed by 7 bases and the J gene end by 4 bases; junction bases not matched to a gene: 3. The CDR3 covers 13 residues. The CDR3 nucleotides read TGTGCCATCACAGCGGGGTCCACCGGGGAGCTGTTTTTT. It is translated as CAITAGSTGELFF.

The genes are TRBV7-2 and TRBJ2-4; D is ambiguous. This CDR3 contains 15 residues. Germline-derived CDR1 and CDR2 are SGHTA and FQGNSA. The V end was cut by 2 bases, the J end by 0 bases, with 8 bases between. The CDR3 DNA sequence: TGTGCCAGCAGCTTATCCGCGGTAGCCAAAAACATTCAGTACTTC. This sequence encodes CASSLSAVAKNIQYF.

The V call is TRBV7-8, the J call TRBJ1-4, with 9 nucleotides matching TRBD1. The CDR3 runs 14 residues. The germline gives CDR1 SGHVS, CDR2 FQNEAQ. V dropped 6 bases and J dropped 7; count of bases not matched to a gene: 6. DNA of the CDR3: TGTGCCAGCAGTTCCGGACAGGGGACTGAAAAACTGTTTTTT. It specifies CASSSGQGTEKLFF.